The 30 T cell receptor beta chains presented below share a single source sample, sequenced in a study of identical twins (dated by TCRdb to about 2016). The library was generated by 5' RACE. The data were produced on an Illumina HiSeq 2000. The raw public reads went through TCRdb reprocessing: fastp at Q25, MiXCR clone calling, in-frame beta chains kept. Identical CDR3 proteins give one entry, which carries the most common genes and DNA. This sample comprises hundreds of thousands of distinct CDR3 sequences, over 15% of them detected only once. In total, the top ten clones hold 13% of the sample. These sequences were also reported in another study, on T cells expressing NK-cell markers.

Source material: PBMCs. These receptors originate from a woman between 18 and 29 years old in good health.

The CDR3 sequence: CSARPSGLRDTQYF. In DNA, the CDR3 is TGCAGTGCAAGACCTAGCGGGCTGAGGGATACGCAGTATTTT. V is TRBV20-1 and J is TRBJ2-3, with 8 positions matching TRBD2. J gave up 6 bases and V 6 bases, and 11 bases lay outside the gene matches. The V gene's germline CDR1 is DFQATT and CDR2 SNEGSKA (reference sequence). The CDR3 spans 14 residues.

This clonotype was detected ten times or more. The J gene is TRBJ2-1, the V gene TRBV7-2; D is unclear. V was pared by 5 bases and J by 4 bases, with 9 bases between. There are 13 residues in the CDR3. Germline V gene lookup returns CDR1 SGHTA and CDR2 FQGNSA. Written as DNA, the CDR3 is TGTGCCAGCAGCCCCGGGCCTTACAATGAGCAGTTCTTC. It translates to CASSPGPYNEQFF. Full variable domain (outside the CDR3, taken from reference TRBV7-2 and TRBJ2-1): GAGVSQSPSNKVTEKGKDVELRCDPISGHTALYWYRQSLGQGLEFLIYFQGNSAPDKSGLPSDRFSAERTGGSVSTLTIQRTQQEDSAVYLCASSPGPYNEQFFGPGTRLTVL.

The gene calls are TRBV12-3 or TRBV12-4 and TRBJ2-7; possible D gene TRBD1, 5 bases. Trimming removed 3 bases at V and 3 bases at J, with 9 bases between. The CDR3 has 13 amino acids. The CDR3 coding sequence is TGTGCCAGCAGTTTCGGACAATACTACGAGCAGTACTTC. Its translation: CASSFGQYYEQYF.

J is TRBJ2-3 and V is TRBV20-1, with 9 bases identical to TRBD2. In germline, CDR1 is DFQATT, CDR2 SNEGSKA (reference sequence). There are 20 residues in the CDR3. Trimming at V came to 5 bases and at J to 0 bases, leaving 21 bases not matched to a gene. CDR3 nucleotides: TGCAGTGCTGAGGGGGATAGCGGGGGAGGAAATAAAGCTAGCACAGATACGCAGTATTTT. This encodes CSAEGDSGGGNKASTDTQYF.

This clonotype was observed once. The rearrangement links TRBV23-1 to TRBJ2-2; 8 bases are shared with TRBD2. TRBV23-1 is known as an ORF, though its function is uncertain. This CDR3 is 15 amino acids long. V lost 3 bases to trimming and J lost 4 bases; unmatched junction nucleotides: 4. The CDR3 loop reads CASSHLSGSTGELFF. CDR3 DNA sequence: TGCGCCAGCAGTCACCTAAGCGGGAGCACCGGGGAGCTGTTTTTT.

The rearrangement joins TRBV20-1 to TRBJ1-3; no reliable D call. Between the trimmed V and J ends, which lost 4 bases and 4 bases, there was a span of 14 bases. The CDR3 loop spans 14 amino acids. Germline V gene sequence: CDR1 DFQATT, CDR2 SNEGSKA (reference sequence). The CDR3 loop is CSATLRAHGNTIYF. CDR3 DNA sequence: TGCAGTGCTACATTACGGGCTCACGGAAACACCATATATTTT.

This rearrangement joins TRBV4-3 to TRBJ2-5; 9 nucleotides align to TRBD1. J was trimmed by 5 bases and V by 2 bases; bases with no gene match: 15. This CDR3 spans 18 amino acids. From germline, CDR1 is LGHNA and CDR2 YSLEER. DNA of the CDR3: TGCGCCAGCAGCCAAAAGACAGGGGGACGCGCATTTGGGGAGACCCAGTACTTC. It translates to CASSQKTGGRAFGETQYF.

This clonotype was counted ten times or more. This chain uses TRBV12-3 or TRBV12-4 with TRBJ2-1, with D uncertain. V was shortened by 5 bases and J by 0 bases, with 11 bases between the two germline ends. The CDR3 consists of 15 residues. The CDR3 reads CASSPHSGSYNEQFF. Here the CDR3 DNA reads TGTGCCAGCAGTCCCCACAGTGGCTCCTACAATGAGCAGTTCTTC.

This clonotype was seen ten or more times. J is TRBJ2-1 and V is TRBV6-6; D is unresolved. Per the germline V gene, CDR1 is MNHNY and CDR2 is SVGAGI (reference sequence). V was clipped by 4 bases and J by 3 bases, with 4 bases between them. The CDR3 runs 12 residues. The CDR3 nucleotides read TGTGCCAGCAGTTCCAACTACAATGAGCAGTTCTTC. Encoded protein: CASSSNYNEQFF.

This clonotype was seen more than once but under ten times. The chain uses TRBV20-1 and TRBJ2-5; a possible D gene is TRBD2 (5 bases). The V end was cut by 5 bases, the J end by 1 base, with 11 bases between. CDR1 is DFQATT, CDR2 SNEGSKA, per germline (reference sequence). This CDR3 spans 13 amino acids. The CDR3 region has the DNA TGCAGTGCTCGGACTCCTACCCAAGAGACCCAGTACTTC. Its protein product is CSARTPTQETQYF.

This chain joins TRBV4-1 and TRBJ2-2; possible D gene TRBD2, 6 bases. V lost 5 bases, J lost 5 bases, and 6 bases lay in between. Germline CDR1 and CDR2: MGHRA and YSYEKL. This CDR3 contains 12 residues. The CDR3 nucleotides read TGCGCCAGCAGCGGGGGGACCGGGGAGCTGTTTTTT. Encoded protein: CASSGGTGELFF.

This CDR3 is CASSYRAVVRELFF. The DNA for the CDR3 is TGTGCCAGCAGTTACAGGGCAGTCGTGAGGGAGCTGTTTTTT. This sequence joins TRBV6-2 or TRBV6-3 and TRBJ2-2; D uncertain. The V and J ends lost 2 bases and 9 bases respectively, with 13 bases between them. Germline V gene data show CDR1 as MNHEY and CDR2 as SVGEGT. The CDR3 spans 14 residues.

This clonotype was seen a few times. The V call is TRBV5-4, the J call TRBJ2-1; possible D gene TRBD1, 5 bases. V lost 4 bases and J lost 1, with 9 bases in between. The CDR3 totals 14 residues. The germline V gene has CDR1 SGHNT and CDR2 YYREEE (reference sequence). The CDR3 region has the DNA TGTGCCAGCAGCGCGGACATGTCCTACAATGAGCAGTTCTTC. It is translated as CASSADMSYNEQFF.

The V gene is TRBV12-3 or TRBV12-4, the J gene TRBJ1-2, with D unresolved. The CDR3 has 11 amino acids. Trimming removed 3 bases from V and 5 bases from J, with 4 bases in between. The chain's CDR3 is CASSFQYGYTF. For the CDR3, the DNA is TGTGCCAGCAGTTTCCAATATGGCTACACCTTC.

This clonotype has just a few counts. J is TRBJ2-1 and V is TRBV6-2 or TRBV6-3; no firm D call. Germline V gives CDR1 MNHEY, CDR2 SVGEGT. Trimming removed 1 base at V and 5 bases at J, with 6 bases between. The CDR3 runs 13 residues. The CDR3 is CASSYYAHNEQFF. The DNA for the CDR3 is TGTGCCAGCAGTTACTACGCCCACAATGAGCAGTTCTTC.

This clonotype was seen a handful of times. The chain employs TRBV3-1 and TRBJ2-7; perhaps TRBD1 as D (6 bases). CDR1 is LGHDT, CDR2 YNNKEL, per germline (reference sequence). The CDR3 has 15 residues. With 0 bases removed from V and 6 bases from J, the gap between germline ends came to 15 bases. CDR3 sequence (DNA): TGTGCCAGCAGCCAAGAATCGGCAGGGGTTGCCGAGCAGTACTTC. Translated, it gives CASSQESAGVAEQYF.

This clonotype turned up a few times. DNA for the CDR3: TGCGCCAGCAGCTTGGGTTCCCCAGGGGTCAATGAGCAGTTCTTC. Translation gives CASSLGSPGVNEQFF. V usage is TRBV5-1 and J usage is TRBJ2-1; D is perhaps TRBD1 (6 bases). The CDR3 sequence is 15 residues long. Germline lookup yields CDR1 SGHRS and CDR2 YFSETQ. V was cut by 0 bases and J by 6 bases, with 13 bases left in between. Filled out from reference TRBV5-1 and TRBJ2-1, the complete variable domain reads KAGVTQTPRYLIKTRGQQVTLSCSPISGHRSVSWYQQTPGQGLQFLFEYFSETQRNKGNFPGRFSGRQFSNSRSEMNVSTLELGDSALYLCASSLGSPGVNEQFFGPGTRLTVL.

The CDR3 is CAISGGTGSNTEAFF. CDR3 in DNA: TGTGCCATCAGTGGGGGGACAGGCTCGAACACTGAAGCTTTCTTT. This chain uses TRBV10-3 with TRBJ1-1, with 8 bases aligning to TRBD1. This CDR3 is 15 amino acids long. Germline V lookup: CDR1 ENHRY, CDR2 SYGVKD. The junction had 5 bases not matched to a gene; V was cut back by 4 bases and J by 1 base.

The chain joins TRBV20-1 to TRBJ1-1; D gene ambiguous. Per the germline V gene, CDR1 is DFQATT and CDR2 is SNEGSKA (reference sequence). Trimming shortened V by 1 base and J by 1 base, and 4 bases separated the two germline ends. This CDR3 contains 12 residues. CDR3 region: CSARGTNTEAFF. For the CDR3, the DNA is TGCAGTGCTAGAGGGACGAACACTGAAGCTTTCTTT.

In this sample, this clonotype turned up a few times. The V and J genes are TRBV12-3 or TRBV12-4 and TRBJ2-5; D is undetermined. The CDR3 is made up of 12 amino acids. The V and J ends lost 7 bases and 5 bases respectively, with 11 bases between them. This chain's CDR3 is CASTVSWETQYF. The CDR3 DNA reads TGTGCCAGCACAGTTTCTTGGGAGACCCAGTACTTC.

The V and J genes are TRBV12-3 or TRBV12-4 and TRBJ2-3, with 7 positions matching TRBD1. This CDR3 is built from 15 residues. With V trimmed by 3 bases and J by 2 bases, 5 bases remained unmatched. The CDR3 region has the DNA TGTGCCAGCAGTTTCGTACAGGGGATCACAGATACGCAGTATTTT. It translates to CASSFVQGITDTQYF.

This sequence joins TRBV6-1 and TRBJ2-5, with 11 bases matching TRBD2. This CDR3 contains 16 residues. Looked up from germline, CDR1 is MNHNS and CDR2 is SASEGT. After removal of 4 bases from V and 2 bases from J, the junction contained 6 bases not matched to a gene. CDR3 DNA sequence: TGTGCCAGCAGTGCGGGGACTAGCGGAAGACAAGAGACCCAGTACTTC. Its protein product is CASSAGTSGRQETQYF.

The V gene is TRBV20-1, the J gene TRBJ2-7; a weak D match, TRBD1 (6 bases). The length of the CDR3 is 15 residues. V gave up 4 bases and J gave up 2 bases, with 18 bases separating them. Germline CDR1 is DFQATT and CDR2 is SNEGSKA (reference sequence). DNA for the CDR3: TGCAGTGCTACCAACAGGGCCTTCCATCCCTACGAGCAGTACTTC. The encoded protein is CSATNRAFHPYEQYF.

V is TRBV12-3 or TRBV12-4 and J is TRBJ1-2, with D maybe TRBD1 (5 bases). Deletions cut 6 bases from V and 1 base from J, with 9 bases between. This CDR3 spans 13 amino acids. CDR3 sequence (DNA): TGTGCCAGCAGCCTGACAGATAACTATGGCTACACCTTC. This gives the protein CASSLTDNYGYTF.

In this sample, this clonotype turned up a few times. The gene calls are TRBV5-1 and TRBJ2-1; TRBD2 matches 7 bases. After removal of 3 bases from V and 14 bases from J, the junction contained 5 bases not matched to a gene. Germline lookup yields CDR1 SGHRS and CDR2 YFSETQ. The CDR3 length is 11 residues. The CDR3 region has the DNA TGCGCCAGCAGCTACGGACTAGAGGAGTTCTTC. This gives the protein CASSYGLEEFF. The entire variable domain, with the rest obtained from reference TRBV5-1 and TRBJ2-1, is as follows: KAGVTQTPRYLIKTRGQQVTLSCSPISGHRSVSWYQQTPGQGLQFLFEYFSETQRNKGNFPGRFSGRQFSNSRSEMNVSTLELGDSALYLCASSYGLEEFFGPGTRLTVL.

The V call is TRBV20-1, the J call TRBJ2-1, with TRBD2 matching over 12 bases. This CDR3 spans 14 amino acids. The germline gives CDR1 DFQATT, CDR2 SNEGSKA (reference sequence). V shed 3 bases, J shed 9 bases, and the junction held 6 bases outside the gene matches. The CDR3 nucleotides are TGCAGTGCTAGTAATCTAGCGGGAGGGCTTGAGCAGTTCTTC. This sequence encodes CSASNLAGGLEQFF.

The chain joins TRBV20-1 to TRBJ2-7; D not certain. Trimming shortened V by 7 bases and J by 3 bases, and 16 bases separated the two germline ends. The CDR3 extends over 13 amino acids. CDR1 is DFQATT and CDR2 is SNEGSKA in the germline V gene (reference sequence). The CDR3 DNA reads as TGCAGTGGTGTGGGTCGGTGGGGCTACGAGCAGTACTTC. Amino acids: CSGVGRWGYEQYF.

This rearrangement joins TRBV5-1 to TRBJ1-1; D remains unclear. The CDR3 length is 13 residues. Germline V lookup: CDR1 SGHRS, CDR2 YFSETQ. V dropped 4 bases and J dropped 3 bases, with 10 bases sitting between them. This CDR3 reads CASSRDVHTEAFF. For the CDR3, the DNA is TGCGCCAGCAGCCGTGACGTACACACTGAAGCTTTCTTT.

This clonotype was seen a few times. Mismatch with germline at one junction end may stem from a read error. This rearrangement joins TRBV9 to TRBJ2-7; TRBD1 matches 9 bases. CDR3 length: 11 residues. The germline CDR1 and CDR2 sequences are SGDLS and YYNGEE. The CDR3 region is CASSDGTGLCF. The CDR3 DNA reads TGTGCCAGCAGCGATGGGACAGGGCTGTGCTTC.

CDR3 sequence reads: CASSGTGGKETQYF. CDR3 bases: TGTGCCAGCAGCGGGACAGGGGGAAAGGAGACCCAGTACTTC. The genes are TRBV9 and TRBJ2-5; TRBD1 aligns across 10 bases. CDR1 SGDLS and CDR2 YYNGEE come from the germline V gene. This CDR3 has 14 residues. The trim removed 3 bases at V and 5 bases at J, leaving 4 bases unmatched.